This T cell receptor beta chain was found in a study of control samples from healthy donors and cancer patients. This CDR3 region has 14 residues. V was shortened by 3 bases and J by 8 bases, with 11 bases between the two germline ends. The germline V gene has CDR1 MNHNS and CDR2 SASEGT. The data were produced by immunoSEQ multiplex PCR, yet TCRdb's version contains in-frame clones alone and is incomplete. The table lists about 140,000 clones, 91% of them singletons. Sequencing was performed on blood. The sequence was collected from a man aged 18 to 35 in good health. V is TRBV6-1 and J is TRBJ1-6; the D gene is possibly TRBD1 (5 bases). This chain's CDR3 is CASSDGTQDSPLHF. The CDR3 DNA sequence: TGTGCCAGCAGTGATGGGACGCAGGATTCACCCCTCCACTTT.